The 14 T cell receptor beta chains reported below all come from one sample, sequenced in a study of T cell responses to AZD1222 COVID-19 vaccine. The protocol was immunoSEQ multiplex PCR, while the TCRdb copy is restricted to in-frame clones and leaves out a portion. The sample has approximately 170,000 clones; about 92% are singletons. The source was peripheral blood, collected on day 0 of AZD1222 vaccination. The receptors derive from an adult in good health.

The chain recombines TRBV30 with TRBJ1-2; the D gene is possibly TRBD1 (5 bases). Trimming shortened V by 2 bases and J by 8 bases, and 18 bases separated the two germline ends. CDR3 length: 14 residues. Germline V gene data show CDR1 as GTSNPN and CDR2 as SVGIG (reference sequence). The CDR3 DNA reads TGTGCCTGGAGTCCGTACCGGGACCTCGGCGGCTACACCTTC. Translating it yields CAWSPYRDLGGYTF.

J is TRBJ2-3 and V is TRBV9; a weak D match, TRBD2 (6 bases). CDR1 and CDR2 from the germline V gene are SGDLS and YYNGEE. V gave up 0 bases and J gave up 0 bases, with 11 bases separating them. The CDR3 has 16 residues. CDR3 sequence reads: CASSVAFSGSTDTQYF. The CDR3 DNA reads TGTGCCAGCAGCGTAGCTTTTAGCGGAAGCACAGATACGCAGTATTTT.

V is TRBV5-1 and J is TRBJ1-2, with TRBD1 matching 9 bases. CDR1 is SGHRS and CDR2 is YFSETQ in the germline V gene. CDR3 length equals 15 residues. Trimming removed 7 bases from V and 2 bases from J; junction bases left unmatched: 9. CDR3 DNA sequence: TGCGCCAGCGCCTCACGGGACAGGGTAAACTATGGCTACACCTTC. Translating it yields CASASRDRVNYGYTF.

J is TRBJ1-4 and V is TRBV6-5; D is unresolved. Germline V lookup: CDR1 MNHEY, CDR2 SVGAGI. The CDR3 has 15 residues. V lost 0 bases and J 4 bases, leaving 9 bases between the germline ends. CDR3 DNA: TGTGCCAGCAGTTACTCCTCACGGCTTAATGAAAAACTGTTTTTT. It yields the protein CASSYSSRLNEKLFF.

This rearrangement joins TRBV27 to TRBJ1-5; D uncertain. The CDR3 consists of 14 residues. The V end was cut by 10 bases, the J end by 2 bases, with 15 bases between. The germline V gene encodes CDR1 MNHEY and CDR2 SMNVEV (reference sequence). The CDR3 region has the DNA TGTGCCACCGCCATCGGAGGAGGCAATCAGCCCCAGCATTTT. This gives the protein CATAIGGGNQPQHF.

The V gene is TRBV6-5, the J gene TRBJ1-3; D unclear. Deletions cut 0 bases from V and 0 bases from J, with 9 bases between. CDR1 and CDR2 from the germline V gene are MNHEY and SVGAGI. This CDR3 region has 16 residues. CDR3 nucleotides: TGTGCCAGCAGTTACTCAAGGGCGAACTCTGGAAACACCATATATTTT. It translates to CASSYSRANSGNTIYF.

The chain uses TRBV27 and TRBJ2-1; D unresolved. This CDR3 is 13 amino acids long. V was cut by 2 bases and J by 5 bases, with 7 bases left in between. The germline gives CDR1 MNHEY, CDR2 SMNVEV (reference sequence). CDR3 sequence (DNA): TGTGCCAGCAGTTTACAAAACGACAATGAGCAGTTCTTC. As protein: CASSLQNDNEQFF.

The chain couples TRBV5-1 to TRBJ1-1; no firm D call. The CDR3 runs to 12 residues. The V gene lost 5 bases and the J gene lost 6 bases, with 11 bases spanning the gap. Germline V gives CDR1 SGHRS, CDR2 YFSETQ. The DNA of the CDR3 is TGCGCCAGCAGTAATATCGGAGCTGAAGCTTTCTTT. The encoded protein is CASSNIGAEAFF.

J is TRBJ1-2 and V is TRBV19; TRBD1 agrees at 8 bases. CDR1 is LNHDA, CDR2 SQIVND, per germline (reference sequence). V was clipped by 6 bases and J by 7 bases; unmatched bases: 10. CDR3 length equals 14 residues. CDR3 DNA: TGTGCCAGTAGAACCGTGGACAGGGAATTTGGCTACACCTTC. As protein: CASRTVDREFGYTF. Variable domain in full (rest from reference TRBV19 and TRBJ1-2): DGGITQSPKYLFRKEGQNVTLSCEQNLNHDAMYWYRQDPGQGLRLIYYSQIVNDFQKGDIAEGYSVSREKKESFPLTVTSAQKNPTAFYLCASRTVDREFGYTFGSGTRLTVV.

The chain carries TRBV3-1 (or the pseudogene TRBV3-2) and TRBJ1-1; tentative D call: TRBD1 (6 bases). Per the germline V gene, CDR1 is LGHDT and CDR2 is YNNKEL (reference sequence). The ends were cut back, 0 bases at V and 3 bases at J, with 20 bases in the middle. CDR3 length: 18 amino acids. The CDR3 DNA follows: TGTGCCAGCAGCCAAGAAATCGCAGTCGGGGGCGCGGACACTGAAGCTTTCTTT. Amino acid sequence: CASSQEIAVGGADTEAFF.

The rearrangement links TRBV7-9 to TRBJ1-3, with a tentative D call TRBD1 (5 bases). Between the trimmed V and J ends, which lost 6 bases and 1 base, there was a span of 13 bases. The V gene's germline CDR1 is SEHNR and CDR2 FQNEAQ (reference sequence). The CDR3 runs 15 residues. The CDR3 DNA is TGTGCCAGCAGGCCAATGGGGACTTCTGGAAACACCATATATTTT. It yields the protein CASRPMGTSGNTIYF.

The gene calls are TRBV12-3 or TRBV12-4 and TRBJ2-1; no firm D call. V gave up 7 bases and J gave up 5 bases, with 12 bases separating them. The CDR3 is 13 amino acids. The CDR3 is CASTRTRNNEQFF. The CDR3 nucleotides are TGTGCCAGCACCCGGACGAGAAACAATGAGCAGTTCTTC.

This clone was seen once. The gene calls are TRBV6-4 and TRBJ2-7, with TRBD1 as a possible D gene (5 bases). The V and J ends lost 10 bases and 0 bases respectively, with 28 bases between them. This CDR3 contains 18 residues. Germline V gives CDR1 MRHNA, CDR2 SNTAGT. This CDR3 reads CATGRGFCKRKNSYEQYF. As DNA, the CDR3 is TGTGCCACCGGAAGGGGTTTCTGCAAACGGAAAAACTCCTACGAGCAGTACTTC.

V and J are TRBV28 and TRBJ1-5, with D possibly matching TRBD1 (5 bases). The CDR3 is 13 residues long. Germline lookup yields CDR1 MDHEN and CDR2 SYDVKM. Deletions cut 11 bases from V and 9 bases from J, with 20 bases between. DNA for the CDR3: TGTGCCTTATATACCTTCAGGGCTGGGCCCCAGCATTTT. Translation gives CALYTFRAGPQHF.